This T cell receptor delta chain was captured by sequencing in a study of gamma-delta T cells after stem cell transplantation. This clone has ten or more counts. Since a far larger clone is one base different, this is likely a read error. TCRdb reanalysed the RT-PCR reads with CATT. The sample yields about 3,200 delta-chain clones, approximately 5% seen once. Germline CDR1 and CDR2: GEAIGNYY and EKD. This CDR3 has 15 residues. Specimen: gamma-delta T cells. The gene calls are TRDV2 and TRDJ1; tentatively, D is TRDD2 (5 bases). The receptor was isolated from a human donor. It is not recorded whose cells these are; they may come from a transplant donor. The CDR3 spells CARDTIGLHTDKLIF. CDR3 nucleotide sequence: TGTGCCCGTGACACCATTGGCCTTCACACCGATAAACTCATCTTT.